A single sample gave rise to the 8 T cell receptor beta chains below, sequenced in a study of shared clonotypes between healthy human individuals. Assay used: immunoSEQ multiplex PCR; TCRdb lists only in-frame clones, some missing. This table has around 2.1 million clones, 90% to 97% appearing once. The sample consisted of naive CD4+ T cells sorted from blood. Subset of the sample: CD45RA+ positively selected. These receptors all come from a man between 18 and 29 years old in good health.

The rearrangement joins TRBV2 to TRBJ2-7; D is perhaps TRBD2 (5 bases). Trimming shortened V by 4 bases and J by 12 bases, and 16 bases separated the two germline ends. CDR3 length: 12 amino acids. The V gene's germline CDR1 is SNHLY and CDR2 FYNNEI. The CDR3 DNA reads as TGTGCCAGCAGTGCCGCTGGACTTGCTCGGTACTTC. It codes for CASSAAGLARYF. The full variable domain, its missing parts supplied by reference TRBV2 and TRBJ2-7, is EPEVTQTPSHQVTQMGQEVILRCVPISNHLYFYWYRQILGQKVEFLVSFYNNEISEKSEIFDDQFSVERPDGSNFTLKIRSTKLEDSAMYFCASSAAGLARYFGPGTRLTVT.

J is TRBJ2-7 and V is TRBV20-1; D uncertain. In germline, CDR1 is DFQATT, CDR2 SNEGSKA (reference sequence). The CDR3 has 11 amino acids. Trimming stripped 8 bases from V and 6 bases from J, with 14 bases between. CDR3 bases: TGCAGTACCCGTGTACATCCCGAGCAGTACTTC. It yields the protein CSTRVHPEQYF.

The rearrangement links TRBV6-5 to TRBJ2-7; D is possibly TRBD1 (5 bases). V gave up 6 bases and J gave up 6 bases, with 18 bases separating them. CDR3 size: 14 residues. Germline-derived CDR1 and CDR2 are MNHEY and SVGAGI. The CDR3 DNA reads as TGTGCCAGCAGCGTGTCAAGGGGTCTTGGCGAGCAGTACTTC. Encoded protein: CASSVSRGLGEQYF.

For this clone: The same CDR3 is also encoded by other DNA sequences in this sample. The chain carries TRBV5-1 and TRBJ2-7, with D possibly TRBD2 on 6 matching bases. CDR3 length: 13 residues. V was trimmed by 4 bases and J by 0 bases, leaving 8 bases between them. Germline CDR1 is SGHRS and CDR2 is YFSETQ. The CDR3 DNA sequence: TGCGCCAGCAGCGCGGGAAGCTCCTACGAGCAGTACTTC. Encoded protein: CASSAGSSYEQYF. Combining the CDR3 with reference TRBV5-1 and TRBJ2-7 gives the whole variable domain KAGVTQTPRYLIKTRGQQVTLSCSPISGHRSVSWYQQTPGQGLQFLFEYFSETQRNKGNFPGRFSGRQFSNSRSEMNVSTLELGDSALYLCASSAGSSYEQYFGPGTRLTVT.

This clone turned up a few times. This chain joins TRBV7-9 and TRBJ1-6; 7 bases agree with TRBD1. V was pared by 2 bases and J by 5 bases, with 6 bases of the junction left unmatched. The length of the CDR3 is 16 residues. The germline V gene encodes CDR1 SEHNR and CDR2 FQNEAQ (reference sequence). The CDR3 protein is CASSLSSGQDNSPLHF. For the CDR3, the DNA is TGTGCCAGCAGCTTATCCTCCGGACAGGATAATTCACCCCTCCACTTT.

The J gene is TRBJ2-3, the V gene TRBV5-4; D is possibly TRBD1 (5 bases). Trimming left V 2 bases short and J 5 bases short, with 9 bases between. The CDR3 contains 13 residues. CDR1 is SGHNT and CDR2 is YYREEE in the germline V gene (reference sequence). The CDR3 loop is CASSLRGGDTQYF. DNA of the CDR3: TGTGCCAGCAGCTTAAGGGGCGGAGATACGCAGTATTTT.

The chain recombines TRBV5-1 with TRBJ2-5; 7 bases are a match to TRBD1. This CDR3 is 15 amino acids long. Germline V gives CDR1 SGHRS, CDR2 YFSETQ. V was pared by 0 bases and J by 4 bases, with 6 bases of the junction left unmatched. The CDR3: CASSLGDSRAETQYF. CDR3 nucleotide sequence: TGCGCCAGCAGCTTGGGGGACAGTCGAGCAGAGACCCAGTACTTC.

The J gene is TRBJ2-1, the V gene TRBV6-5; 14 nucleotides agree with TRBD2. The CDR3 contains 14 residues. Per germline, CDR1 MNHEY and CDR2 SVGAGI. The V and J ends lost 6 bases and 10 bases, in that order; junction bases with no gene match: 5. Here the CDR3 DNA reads TGTGCCAGCAGGGGACTAGCGGGAGAGGGAGAGCAGTTCTTC. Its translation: CASRGLAGEGEQFF.